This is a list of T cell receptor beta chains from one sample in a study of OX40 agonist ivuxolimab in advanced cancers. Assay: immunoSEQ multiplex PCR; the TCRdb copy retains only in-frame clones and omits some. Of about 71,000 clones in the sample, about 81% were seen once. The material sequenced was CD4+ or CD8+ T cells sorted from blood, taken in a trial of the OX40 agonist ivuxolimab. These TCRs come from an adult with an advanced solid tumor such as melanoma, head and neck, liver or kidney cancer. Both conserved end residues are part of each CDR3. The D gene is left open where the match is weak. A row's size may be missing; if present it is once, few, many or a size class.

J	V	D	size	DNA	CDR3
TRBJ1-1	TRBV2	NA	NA	TGTGCCAGCACCTATAACGGGGACACTGAAGCTTTCTTT	CASTYNGDTEAFF
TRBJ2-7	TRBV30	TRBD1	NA	TGTGCCTGTGACAGGGGATCCTACGAGCAGTACTTC	CACDRGSYEQYF
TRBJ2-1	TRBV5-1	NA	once	TGCGCCAGCAGCTTGGGACAGTTCCTCTCCTACAATGAGCAGTTCTTC	CASSLGQFLSYNEQFF
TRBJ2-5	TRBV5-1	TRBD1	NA	TGCGCCAGCAGCTTGGCAGGGACAGGGTCTAGAGAGACCCAGTACTTC	CASSLAGTGSRETQYF
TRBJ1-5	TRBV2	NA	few	TGTGCCAGCAGTGAGTTCCTTCCTAGCAATCAGCCCCAGCATTTT	CASSEFLPSNQPQHF
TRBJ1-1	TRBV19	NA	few	TGTGCCAGTATGGTCCGCCCCCGACAAACAGGGAACACTGAAGCTTTCTTT	CASMVRPRQTGNTEAFF
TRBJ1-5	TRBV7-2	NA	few	TGTGCCAGCAGCTTGACAGGCAATCAGCCCCAGCATTTT	CASSLTGNQPQHF
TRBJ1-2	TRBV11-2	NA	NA	TGTGCCAGCACCTTTCCTCGACGGGGGTTGGGCTATGGCTACACCTTC	CASTFPRRGLGYGYTF
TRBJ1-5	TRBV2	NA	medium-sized	TGTGCCAGCAGTCTAGAAGGGACATCTAATCAGCCCCAGCATTTT	CASSLEGTSNQPQHF
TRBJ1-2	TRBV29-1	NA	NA	TGCAGCGTTGAAAAAGGGGACTATGGCTACACCTTC	CSVEKGDYGYTF
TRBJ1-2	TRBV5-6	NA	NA	TGTGCCAGCAGCTTGATAGCAAGTGGCTACACCTTC	CASSLIASGYTF
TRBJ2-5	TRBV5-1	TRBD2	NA	TGCGCCAGCAGCTTGGGGCCCCCCAGCGGGGGAGGAGAGACCCAGTACTTC	CASSLGPPSGGGETQYF
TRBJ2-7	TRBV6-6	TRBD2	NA	TGTGCCAGCAGTTTGACTAGCGGGAGTGCAAACGAGCAGTACTTC	CASSLTSGSANEQYF
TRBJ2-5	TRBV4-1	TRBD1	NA	TGCGCCAGCAGCCAAGAGCCGGGACAGGGGAAAGAGACCCAGTACTTC	CASSQEPGQGKETQYF
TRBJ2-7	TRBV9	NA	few	TGTGCCAGCAGCGTAGGGGAGGGGGTCGTCTACGAGCAGTACTTC	CASSVGEGVVYEQYF
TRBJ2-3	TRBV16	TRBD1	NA	TGTGCCAGCAGCCAATTCTGGACAGGGGGACCAGATACGCAGTATTTT	CASSQFWTGGPDTQYF
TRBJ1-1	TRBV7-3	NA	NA	TGTGCCAGCAGCTTAATACACGCCGGGGGCACTGAAGCTTTCTTT	CASSLIHAGGTEAFF
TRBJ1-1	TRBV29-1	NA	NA	TGCAGCGTGGGGTTTCATCCCACTGAAGCTTTCTTT	CSVGFHPTEAFF
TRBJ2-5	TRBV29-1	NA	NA	TGCAGCGTTGTAGAGGTCACACCCGGGGCCCAGTACTTC	CSVVEVTPGAQYF
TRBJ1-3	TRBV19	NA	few	TGTGCCAGTAGTGTGCTGTGGAACTCTGGAAACACCATATATTTT	CASSVLWNSGNTIYF
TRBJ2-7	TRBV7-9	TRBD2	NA	TGTGCCAGCAGCTCCATCGGGCGGGGGTACGAGCAGTACTTC	CASSSIGRGYEQYF
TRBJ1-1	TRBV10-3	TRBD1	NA	TGTGCCATCAGTGTATCGGGACAGGTCAACACTGAAGCTTTCTTT	CAISVSGQVNTEAFF
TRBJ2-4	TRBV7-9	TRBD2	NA	TGTGCCAGCAGCTTATCTAGCGGTCTAGCCAAAAACATTCAGTACTTC	CASSLSSGLAKNIQYF
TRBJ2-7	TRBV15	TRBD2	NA	TGTGCCACCAGCAGACTAGCGGGAAACACCTACGAGCAGTACTTC	CATSRLAGNTYEQYF
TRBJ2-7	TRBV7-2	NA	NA	TGTGCCAGCAGCTTATCCCCGTGGGAGCAGTACTTC	CASSLSPWEQYF
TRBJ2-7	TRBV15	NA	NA	TGTGCCACCAGCAGGATGGAGGGGGGACTCGAGCAGTACTTC	CATSRMEGGLEQYF
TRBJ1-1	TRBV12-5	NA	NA	TGTGCTAGTGGTTTGCCCCCGGGGATGACTGAAGCTTTCTTT	CASGLPPGMTEAFF
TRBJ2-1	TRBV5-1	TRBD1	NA	TGCGCCAGCAGCTTCGGACAGGGGTCGGAGCAGTTCTTC	CASSFGQGSEQFF
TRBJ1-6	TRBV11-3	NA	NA	TGTGCCAGCAGCCCCGGGTCGTGGGAGAATTCACCCCTCCACTTT	CASSPGSWENSPLHF
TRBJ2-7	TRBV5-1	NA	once	TGCGCCAGCAGCTTGAGTGGGGGGGCGACCTACGAGCAGTACTTC	CASSLSGGATYEQYF
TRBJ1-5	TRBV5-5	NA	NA	TGTGCCAGCAGCTTGGAACAGGGTTTACGTCAGCCCCAGCATTTT	CASSLEQGLRQPQHF
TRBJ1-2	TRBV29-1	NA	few	TGCAGCGTTGAATTCGCAGATACTGCTAACTATGGCTACACCTTC	CSVEFADTANYGYTF
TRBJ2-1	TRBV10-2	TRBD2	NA	TGCGCCAGCAGAGGACTAGCGGGGGGGTACAATGAGCAGTTCTTC	CASRGLAGGYNEQFF
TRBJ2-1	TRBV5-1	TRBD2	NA	TGCGCCAGCAGCATCCAGCTAGGCGGGAGCTACAATGAGCAGTTCTTC	CASSIQLGGSYNEQFF
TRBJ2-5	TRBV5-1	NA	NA	TGCGCCAGCAGCCCGGACAGCGGAAAAGAGACCCAGTACTTC	CASSPDSGKETQYF
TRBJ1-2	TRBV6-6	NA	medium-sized	TGTGCCAGCAGTTTCTACCCGGCTAACTATGGCTACACCTTC	CASSFYPANYGYTF
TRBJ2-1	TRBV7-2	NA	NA	TGTGCCAGCAGCTCGTCTTTTAGCGGCCCCTACAATGAGCAGTTCTTC	CASSSSFSGPYNEQFF
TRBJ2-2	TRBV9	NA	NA	TGTGCCAGCAGCCCCCGCATGAACACCGGGGAGCTGTTTTTT	CASSPRMNTGELFF
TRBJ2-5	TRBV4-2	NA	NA	TGTGCCAGCAGCCAGGGCTCTACTGAGACCCAGTACTTC	CASSQGSTETQYF
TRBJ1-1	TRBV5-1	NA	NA	TGCGCCAGCAGCCAGACAGTTTCGGACACTGAAGCTTTCTTT	CASSQTVSDTEAFF
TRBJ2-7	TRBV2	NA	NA	TGTGCCAGCAGTGACGGGGTCTCCTACGAGCAGTACTTC	CASSDGVSYEQYF
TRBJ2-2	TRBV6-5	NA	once	TGTGCCAGCAGTTCTAGTAACACCGGGGAGCTGTTTTTT	CASSSSNTGELFF
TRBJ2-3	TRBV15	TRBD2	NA	TGTGCCACCAGCAGATTTAGCGGGGCCGGAGATACGCAGTATTTT	CATSRFSGAGDTQYF
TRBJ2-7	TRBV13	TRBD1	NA	TGTGCCAGCAGCTTGGGGCCGGGACAGCTTTACGAGCAGTACTTC	CASSLGPGQLYEQYF
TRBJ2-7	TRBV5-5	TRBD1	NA	TGTGCCAGCAGTATGGGACAGGGATCCTACGAGCAGTACTTC	CASSMGQGSYEQYF
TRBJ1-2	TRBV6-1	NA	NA	TGTGCCAGCAGTGAACAGCTTGTAAGGGAAGCTAACTATGGCTACACCTTC	CASSEQLVREANYGYTF
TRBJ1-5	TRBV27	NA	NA	TGTGCCAGCAGTTCCCTGAATCAGCCCCAGCATTTT	CASSSLNQPQHF
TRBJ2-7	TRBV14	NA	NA	TGTGCCAGCAGCCAATATAGCGAGCAGTACTTC	CASSQYSEQYF
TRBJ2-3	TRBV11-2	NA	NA	TGTGCCAGCAGCCGGGGGGCGAGCACAGATACGCAGTATTTT	CASSRGASTDTQYF
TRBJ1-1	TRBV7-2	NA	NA	TGTGCCAGCAGCTCGCAGACAATGAACACTGAAGCTTTCTTT	CASSSQTMNTEAFF
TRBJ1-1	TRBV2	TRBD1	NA	TGTGCCAGCAGTGCGGGACAGGGGTACACTGAAGCTTTCTTT	CASSAGQGYTEAFF
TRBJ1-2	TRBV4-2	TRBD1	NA	TGTGCCAGCAGCGTACGCGGGGGACAGGATATTAATGGCTACACCTTC	CASSVRGGQDINGYTF
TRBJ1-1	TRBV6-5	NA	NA	TGTGCCAGCAGGGACAGGAACACTGAAGCTTTCTTT	CASRDRNTEAFF